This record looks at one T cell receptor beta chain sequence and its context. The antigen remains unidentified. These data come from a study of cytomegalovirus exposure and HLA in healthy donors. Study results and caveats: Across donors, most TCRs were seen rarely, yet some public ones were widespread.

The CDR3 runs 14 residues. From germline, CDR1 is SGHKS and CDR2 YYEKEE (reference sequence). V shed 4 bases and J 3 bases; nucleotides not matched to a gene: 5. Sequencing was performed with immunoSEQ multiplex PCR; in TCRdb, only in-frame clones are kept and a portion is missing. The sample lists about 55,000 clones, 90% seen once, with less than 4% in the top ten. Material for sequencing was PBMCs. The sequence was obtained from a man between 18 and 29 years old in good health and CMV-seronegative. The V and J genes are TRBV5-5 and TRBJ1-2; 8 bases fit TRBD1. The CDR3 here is CASSKDRDYYGYTF. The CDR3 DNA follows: TGTGCCAGCAGCAAGGACAGGGACTACTATGGCTACACCTTC.